What follows is one TCR beta chain and its context. This entry comes from a study of blood T cell repertoires in COVID-19. Background on the study: Samples came from the United States, Italy and Spain, spanning acute and convalescent COVID-19. PBMCs, B-cell-depleted T cells, or T cells provided the cDNA or gDNA that made up the material.

Germline trimming cut 5 bases from V and 2 bases from J; bases unmatched to any gene: 9. Per the germline V gene, CDR1 is MNHNY and CDR2 is SVGAGI (reference sequence). The CDR3 length is 16 residues. Under the authors' procedure: Reference gene primers were amplified, and this amplification served to estimate nucleated cell counts. Assay used: immunoSEQ multiplex PCR; TCRdb lists only in-frame clones, some missing. That table is the source of V, J and clone size, and D and trimming were worked out from the DNA. The sample has 250,000 to 350,000 clones; around 90% are singletons. Sequencing was done on a sample of peripheral blood. The chain links TRBV6-6 to TRBJ2-7; TRBD1 matches at 10 bases. The receptor was derived from a young man with active or convalescent COVID-19. CDR3 protein: CASSPAPGQGTYEQYF. The CDR3 DNA reads as TGTGCCAGCAGTCCAGCTCCGGGACAGGGGACCTACGAGCAGTACTTC.